This note documents a single T cell receptor (beta chain) sequence. Repertoires were generated with immunoSEQ multiplex PCR, while TCRdb's copy carries only in-frame clones and drops some. The sample lists around 100,000 clones, more than 85% seen once, with around 0.36% in the top ten. This entry belongs to a study of technical replicates of blood from a few donors. Germline CDR1 and CDR2: SGHDT and YYEEEE. Trimming took off 3 bases at V and 7 bases at J, with 14 bases between the two ends. CDR3 size: 14 residues. This chain uses TRBV5-6 with TRBJ1-5; a possible D gene is TRBD1 (6 bases). Material: T cells isolated from PBMCs. The receptor was isolated from a human donor in good health. DNA of the CDR3: TGTGCCAGCAGCTATACAGGGTTGGGGCAGCCCCAGCATTTT. This sequence encodes CASSYTGLGQPQHF.